A selection of T cell receptor beta chains follows, all from one sample in a study of blood T cell repertoires in COVID-19. The table came from immunoSEQ multiplex PCR; TCRdb's copy has only in-frame clones and leaves some out. This sample carries 200,000 to 250,000 clones, 75% to 90% of them seen once, and the ten largest clones take about 3%. Sequenced material: PBMCs or T cells enriched from blood (not recorded which). Receptors originate from a woman younger than 30 in a cohort exposed to, infected with or recovered from COVID-19 (not recorded which). The CDR3 runs from the conserved cysteine through the conserved F or W. The D gene is left open where the match is weak. Expanded clones are given a class, and other clones once, few, many or no size at all.

CDR3 length	clone size	D gene	J gene	V gene	CDR3 protein	CDR3 DNA
16	few	TRBD2	TRBJ2-1	TRBV5-1	CASSLGTSGGLDEQFF	TGCGCCAGCAGCTTGGGGACTAGCGGGGGGCTTGATGAGCAGTTCTTC
15	.	TRBD1	TRBJ2-7	TRBV5-4	CASSSWKGAVDEQYF	TGTGCCAGCAGCTCGTGGAAGGGGGCGGTTGACGAGCAGTACTTC
15	.	.	TRBJ1-2	TRBV5-1	CASSLGVASLYGYTF	TGCGCCAGCAGCCTGGGAGTCGCCTCCCTCTATGGCTACACCTTC
16	.	TRBD1	TRBJ2-2	TRBV7-8	CASSLGRGQGTGELFF	TGTGCCAGCAGCTTAGGCCGCGGACAGGGGACCGGGGAGCTGTTTTTT
15	.	TRBD1	TRBJ1-2	TRBV5-1	CASSQQTGTGAGYTF	TGCGCCAGCAGCCAGCAAACCGGGACAGGGGCTGGCTACACCTTC
13	.	TRBD1	TRBJ1-2	TRBV7-9	CASSPGTADGYTF	TGTGCCAGCAGCCCCGGGACAGCGGATGGCTACACCTTC
16	.	.	TRBJ1-3	TRBV28	CASSLTQRLTGNTIYF	TGTGCCAGCAGTCTTACCCAAAGACTTACCGGAAACACCATATATTTT
15	.	TRBD1	TRBJ2-7	TRBV28	CASRPGQGAIYEQYF	TGTGCCAGCAGGCCCGGACAGGGGGCAATTTACGAGCAGTACTTC
14	.	TRBD2	TRBJ2-1	TRBV18	CASSPPGGTNEQFF	TGTGCCAGCTCACCACCGGGAGGGACCAATGAGCAGTTCTTC
13	.	.	TRBJ1-5	TRBV5-1	CASSRTGSQPQHF	TGCGCCAGCAGCCGAACGGGGAGCCAGCCCCAGCATTTT
16	few	TRBD2	TRBJ2-3	TRBV27	CASRRLSGSNSDTQYF	TGTGCCAGCAGACGCCTTAGCGGGAGTAACTCAGATACGCAGTATTTT
15	.	.	TRBJ2-3	TRBV9	CASSVDSAARNTQYF	TGTGCCAGCAGCGTAGATAGTGCTGCTAGGAATACGCAGTATTTT
14	.	TRBD1	TRBJ1-2	TRBV25-1	CASSGRQGAYGYTF	TGTGCCAGCAGTGGGCGACAGGGTGCGTATGGCTACACCTTC
14	.	.	TRBJ1-5	TRBV28	CASSRGGDHQPQHF	TGTGCCAGCAGCCGGGGGGGGGACCATCAGCCCCAGCATTTT
16	once	TRBD1	TRBJ2-3	TRBV19	CASRLEGQGNTDTQYF	TGTGCCAGTAGACTAGAAGGACAGGGGAACACAGATACGCAGTATTTT
14	.	TRBD1	TRBJ1-6	TRBV2	CASNTGTGDSPLHF	TGTGCCAGCAACACCGGGACAGGGGATTCACCCCTCCACTTT
15	.	.	TRBJ1-1	TRBV18	CASSPHREFSTEAFF	TGTGCCAGCTCACCACACAGGGAGTTTAGCACTGAAGCTTTCTTT
16	once	TRBD1	TRBJ1-6	TRBV27	CASRTTGGGYNSPLHF	TGTGCCAGCAGAACTACAGGGGGGGGTTATAATTCACCCCTCCACTTT
15	.	.	TRBJ2-7	TRBV11-2	CASSLDRQTHYEQYF	TGTGCCAGCAGCTTAGATAGACAGACCCACTACGAGCAGTACTTC
17	.	TRBD2	TRBJ2-1	TRBV19	CASSSSSGSASYNEQFF	TGTGCCAGTAGTTCCTCTAGCGGGAGTGCATCCTACAATGAGCAGTTCTTC